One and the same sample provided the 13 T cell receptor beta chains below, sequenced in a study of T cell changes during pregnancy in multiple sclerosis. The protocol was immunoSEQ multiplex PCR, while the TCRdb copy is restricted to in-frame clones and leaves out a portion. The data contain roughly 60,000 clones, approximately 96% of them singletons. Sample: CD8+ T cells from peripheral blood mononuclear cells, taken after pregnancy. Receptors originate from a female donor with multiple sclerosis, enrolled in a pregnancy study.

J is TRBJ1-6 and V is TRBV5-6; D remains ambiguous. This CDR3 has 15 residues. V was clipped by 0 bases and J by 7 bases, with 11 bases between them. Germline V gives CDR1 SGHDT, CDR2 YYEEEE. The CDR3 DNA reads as TGTGCCAGCAGCTTGGGGCAGGTTATGAATTCACCCCTCCACTTT. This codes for CASSLGQVMNSPLHF.

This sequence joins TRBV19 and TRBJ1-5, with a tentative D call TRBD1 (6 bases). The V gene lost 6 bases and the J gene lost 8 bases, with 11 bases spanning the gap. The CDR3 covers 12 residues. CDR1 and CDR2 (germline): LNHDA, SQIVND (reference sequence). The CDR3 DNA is TGTGCCAGTAGACAGGGTAGGGAGCCCCAGCATTTT. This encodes CASRQGREPQHF.

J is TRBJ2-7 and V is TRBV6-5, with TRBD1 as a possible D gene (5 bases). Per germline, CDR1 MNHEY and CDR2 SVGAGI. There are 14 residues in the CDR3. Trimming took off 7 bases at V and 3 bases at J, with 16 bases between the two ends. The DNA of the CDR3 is TGTGCCAGCACCCCCCAGGGTGCATTCTACGAGCAGTACTTC. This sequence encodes CASTPQGAFYEQYF.

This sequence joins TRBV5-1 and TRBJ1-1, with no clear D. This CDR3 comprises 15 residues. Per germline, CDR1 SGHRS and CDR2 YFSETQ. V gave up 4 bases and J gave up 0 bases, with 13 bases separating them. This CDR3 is CASSPREGVNTEAFF. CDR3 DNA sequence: TGCGCCAGCAGCCCGCGGGAGGGAGTGAACACTGAAGCTTTCTTT.

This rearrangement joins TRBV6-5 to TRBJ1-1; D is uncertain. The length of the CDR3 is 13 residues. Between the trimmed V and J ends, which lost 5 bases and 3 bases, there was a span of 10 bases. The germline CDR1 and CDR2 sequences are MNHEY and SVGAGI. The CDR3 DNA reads TGTGCCAGCAGTCTCCAAACATACACTGAAGCTTTCTTT. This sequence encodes CASSLQTYTEAFF.

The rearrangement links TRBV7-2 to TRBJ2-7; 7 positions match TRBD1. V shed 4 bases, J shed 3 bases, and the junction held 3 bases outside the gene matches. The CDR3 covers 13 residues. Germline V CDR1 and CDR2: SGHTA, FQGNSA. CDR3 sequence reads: CASSSRTGYEQYF. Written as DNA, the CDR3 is TGTGCCAGCAGCTCCCGGACAGGCTACGAGCAGTACTTC.

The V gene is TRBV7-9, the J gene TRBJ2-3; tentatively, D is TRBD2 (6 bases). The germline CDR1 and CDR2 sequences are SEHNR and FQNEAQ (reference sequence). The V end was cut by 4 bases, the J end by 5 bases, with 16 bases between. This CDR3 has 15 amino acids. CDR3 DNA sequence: TGTGCCAGCAGCTCTGCGGGGTCAACGGTAGATACGCAGTATTTT. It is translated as CASSSAGSTVDTQYF.

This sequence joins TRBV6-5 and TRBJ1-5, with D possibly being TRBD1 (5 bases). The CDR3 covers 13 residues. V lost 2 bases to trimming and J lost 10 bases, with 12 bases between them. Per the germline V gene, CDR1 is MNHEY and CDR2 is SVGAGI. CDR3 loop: CASSYAGGEPQHF. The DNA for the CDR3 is TGTGCCAGCAGTTACGCCGGGGGGGAACCCCAGCATTTT.

Written as DNA, the CDR3 is TGCGCCAGCAGCCAGGCCTTTAGGGGCCTAGGGGAGCAGTACTTC. Translated, it gives CASSQAFRGLGEQYF. This chain connects TRBV4-3 to TRBJ2-7, with D perhaps matching TRBD1 (5 bases). The V gene's germline CDR1 is LGHNA and CDR2 YSLEER. CDR3 length: 15 residues. Trimming left V 3 bases short and J 7 bases short, with 19 bases between.

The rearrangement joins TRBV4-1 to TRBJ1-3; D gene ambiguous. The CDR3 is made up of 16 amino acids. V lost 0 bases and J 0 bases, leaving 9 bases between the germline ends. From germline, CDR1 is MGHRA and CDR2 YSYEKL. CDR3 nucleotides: TGCGCCAGCAGCCAAGATGGCGGATACTCTGGAAACACCATATATTTT. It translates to CASSQDGGYSGNTIYF.

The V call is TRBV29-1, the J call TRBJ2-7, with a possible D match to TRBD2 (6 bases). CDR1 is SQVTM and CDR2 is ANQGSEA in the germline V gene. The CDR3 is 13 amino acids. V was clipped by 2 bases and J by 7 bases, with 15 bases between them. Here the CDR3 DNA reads TGCAGCGTTGAATTGGCTCCGGCGGGGGAGCAGTACTTC. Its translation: CSVELAPAGEQYF.

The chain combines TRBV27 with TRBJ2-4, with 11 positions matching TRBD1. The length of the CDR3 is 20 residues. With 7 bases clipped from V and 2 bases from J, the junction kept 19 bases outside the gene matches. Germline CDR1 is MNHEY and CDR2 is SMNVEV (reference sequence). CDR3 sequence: CASTLFWGPGTGGTKNIQYF. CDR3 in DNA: TGTGCCAGCACCCTTTTTTGGGGCCCCGGGACAGGGGGTACCAAAAACATTCAGTACTTC.

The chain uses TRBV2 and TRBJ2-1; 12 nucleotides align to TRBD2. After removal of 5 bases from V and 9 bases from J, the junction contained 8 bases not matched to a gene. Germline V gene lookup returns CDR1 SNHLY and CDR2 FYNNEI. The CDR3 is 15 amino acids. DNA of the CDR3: TGTGCCAGCAGTTTTGCTAGCGGGAGGGCCCCTGAGCAGTTCTTC. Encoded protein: CASSFASGRAPEQFF.